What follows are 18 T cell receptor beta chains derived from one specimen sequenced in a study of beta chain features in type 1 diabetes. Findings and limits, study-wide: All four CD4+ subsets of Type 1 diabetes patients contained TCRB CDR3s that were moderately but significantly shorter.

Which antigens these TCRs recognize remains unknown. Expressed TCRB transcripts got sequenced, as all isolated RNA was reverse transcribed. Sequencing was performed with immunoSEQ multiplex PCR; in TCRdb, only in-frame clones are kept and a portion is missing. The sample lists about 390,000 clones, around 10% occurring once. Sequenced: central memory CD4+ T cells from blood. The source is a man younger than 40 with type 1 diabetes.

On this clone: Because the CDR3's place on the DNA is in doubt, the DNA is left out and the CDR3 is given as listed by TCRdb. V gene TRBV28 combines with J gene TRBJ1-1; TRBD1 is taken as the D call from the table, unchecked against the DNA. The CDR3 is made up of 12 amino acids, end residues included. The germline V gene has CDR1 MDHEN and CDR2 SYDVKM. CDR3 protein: CASSFLAGEAFF.

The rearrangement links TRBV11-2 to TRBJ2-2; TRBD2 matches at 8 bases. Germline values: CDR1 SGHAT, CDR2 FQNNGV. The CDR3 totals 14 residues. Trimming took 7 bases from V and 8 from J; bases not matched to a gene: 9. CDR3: CASTRGGERGELFF. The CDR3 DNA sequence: TGTGCCAGCACCCGGGGGGGCGAACGTGGGGAGCTGTTTTTT.

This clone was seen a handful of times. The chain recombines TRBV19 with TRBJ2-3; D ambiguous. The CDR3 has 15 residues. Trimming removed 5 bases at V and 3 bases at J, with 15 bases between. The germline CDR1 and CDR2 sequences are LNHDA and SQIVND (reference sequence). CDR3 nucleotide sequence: TGTGCCAGTAGTCCTCTTGGCAGGAATACAGATACGCAGTATTTT. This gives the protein CASSPLGRNTDTQYF.

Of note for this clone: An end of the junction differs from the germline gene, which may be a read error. CDR3 protein: CASTQSLGEEHF. The CDR3 bases are TGTGCCAGCACCCAGAGTTTAGGGGAGGAGCACTTC. V and J are TRBV6-5 and TRBJ2-7; tentative D call: TRBD2 (6 bases). This CDR3 has 12 residues. The germline V gene has CDR1 MNHEY and CDR2 SVGAGI.

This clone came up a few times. The CDR3 here is CASSLGGLQANEQFF. CDR3 DNA sequence: TGTGCCAGCAGCTTAGGAGGACTACAGGCGAATGAGCAGTTCTTC. The V and J genes are TRBV7-2 and TRBJ2-1, with a tentative D call TRBD2 (6 bases). The CDR3 extends over 15 amino acids. Looked up from germline, CDR1 is SGHTA and CDR2 is FQGNSA. V was shortened by 1 base and J by 7 bases, with 14 bases between the two germline ends.

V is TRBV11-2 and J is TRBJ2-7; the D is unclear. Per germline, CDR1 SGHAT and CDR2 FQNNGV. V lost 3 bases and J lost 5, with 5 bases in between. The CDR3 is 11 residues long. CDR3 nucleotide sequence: TGTGCCAGCAGCTTTCGCAACGAGCAGTACTTC. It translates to CASSFRNEQYF.

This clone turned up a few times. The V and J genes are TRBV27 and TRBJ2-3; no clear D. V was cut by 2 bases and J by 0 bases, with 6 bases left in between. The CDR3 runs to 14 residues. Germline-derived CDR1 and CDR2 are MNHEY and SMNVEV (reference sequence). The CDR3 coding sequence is TGTGCCAGCAGTTTAGCTTCTAGCACAGATACGCAGTATTTT. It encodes CASSLASSTDTQYF.

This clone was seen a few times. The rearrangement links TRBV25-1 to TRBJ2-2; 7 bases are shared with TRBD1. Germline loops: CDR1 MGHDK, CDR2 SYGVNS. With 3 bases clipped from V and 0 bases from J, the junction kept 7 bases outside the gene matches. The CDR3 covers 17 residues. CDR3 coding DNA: TGTGCCAGCAGTGATTTGGGACAGATACCGAACACCGGGGAGCTGTTTTTT. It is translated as CASSDLGQIPNTGELFF.

The CDR3 loop is CASSYSMVAYEQYF. The CDR3 DNA sequence: TGTGCCAGCAGTTACTCGATGGTTGCCTACGAGCAGTACTTC. V gene TRBV6-5 combines with J gene TRBJ2-7; no clear D. Germline CDR1 MNHEY, CDR2 SVGAGI. Trimming took 0 bases from V and 2 from J, leaving 8 bases between them. There are 14 residues in the CDR3.

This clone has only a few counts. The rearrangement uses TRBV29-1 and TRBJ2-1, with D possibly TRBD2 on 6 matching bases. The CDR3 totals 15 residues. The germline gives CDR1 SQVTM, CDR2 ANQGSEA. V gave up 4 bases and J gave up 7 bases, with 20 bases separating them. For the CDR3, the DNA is TGCAGCGTTGTTCCTCCCTCGACGGGGAGGAATGAGCAGTTCTTC. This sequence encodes CSVVPPSTGRNEQFF.

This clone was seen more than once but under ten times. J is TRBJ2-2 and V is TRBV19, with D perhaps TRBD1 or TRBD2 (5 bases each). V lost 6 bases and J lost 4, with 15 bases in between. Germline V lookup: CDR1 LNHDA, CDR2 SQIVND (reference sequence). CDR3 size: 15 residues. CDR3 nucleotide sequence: TGTGCCAGTAGAACGCCCTCTGGGGGCACCGGGGAGCTGTTTTTT. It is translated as CASRTPSGGTGELFF.

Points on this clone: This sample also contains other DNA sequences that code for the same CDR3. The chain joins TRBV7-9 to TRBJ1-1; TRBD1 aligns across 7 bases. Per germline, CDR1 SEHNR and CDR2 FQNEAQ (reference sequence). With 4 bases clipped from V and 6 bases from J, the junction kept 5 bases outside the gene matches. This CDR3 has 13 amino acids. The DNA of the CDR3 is TGTGCCAGCAGCTCCACGACAGGGTCTGAAGCTTTCTTT. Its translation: CASSSTTGSEAFF.

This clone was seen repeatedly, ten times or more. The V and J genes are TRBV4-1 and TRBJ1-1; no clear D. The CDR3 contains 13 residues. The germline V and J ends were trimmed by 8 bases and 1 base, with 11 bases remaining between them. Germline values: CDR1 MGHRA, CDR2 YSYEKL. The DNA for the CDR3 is TGCGCCAGCGGCGGGAATTCGAACACTGAAGCTTTCTTT. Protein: CASGGNSNTEAFF.

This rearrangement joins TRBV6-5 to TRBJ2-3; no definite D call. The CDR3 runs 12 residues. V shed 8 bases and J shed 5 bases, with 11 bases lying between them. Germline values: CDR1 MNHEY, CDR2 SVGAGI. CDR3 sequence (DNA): TGTGCCAGCTCCCCGTGGGAAGATACGCAGTATTTT. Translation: CASSPWEDTQYF.

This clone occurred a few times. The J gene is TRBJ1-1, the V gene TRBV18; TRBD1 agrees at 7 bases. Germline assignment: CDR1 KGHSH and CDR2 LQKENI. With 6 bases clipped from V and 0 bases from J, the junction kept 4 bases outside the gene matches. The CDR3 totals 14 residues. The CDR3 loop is CASSEDRVNTEAFF. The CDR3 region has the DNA TGTGCCAGCTCCGAAGACAGGGTGAACACTGAAGCTTTCTTT.

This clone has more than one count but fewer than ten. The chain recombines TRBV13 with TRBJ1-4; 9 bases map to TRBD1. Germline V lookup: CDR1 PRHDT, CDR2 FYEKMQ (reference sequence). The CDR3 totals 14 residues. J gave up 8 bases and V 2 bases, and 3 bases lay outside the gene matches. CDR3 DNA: TGTGCCAGCAGCTTACGCGGACAGGGGGAAAAACTGTTTTTT. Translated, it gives CASSLRGQGEKLFF.

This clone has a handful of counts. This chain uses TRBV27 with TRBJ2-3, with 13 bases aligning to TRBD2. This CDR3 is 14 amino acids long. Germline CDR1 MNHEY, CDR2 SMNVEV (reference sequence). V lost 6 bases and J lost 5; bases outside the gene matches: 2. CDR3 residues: CASRLAGGIDTQYF. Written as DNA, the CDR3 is TGTGCCAGCAGACTAGCGGGAGGGATAGATACGCAGTATTTT.

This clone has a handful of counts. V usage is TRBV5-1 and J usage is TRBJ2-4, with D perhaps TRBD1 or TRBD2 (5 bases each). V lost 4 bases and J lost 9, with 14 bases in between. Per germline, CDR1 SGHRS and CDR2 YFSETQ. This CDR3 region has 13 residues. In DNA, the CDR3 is TGCGCCAGCAGCATGGTGGGGGAAAGCATTCAGTACTTC. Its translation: CASSMVGESIQYF.